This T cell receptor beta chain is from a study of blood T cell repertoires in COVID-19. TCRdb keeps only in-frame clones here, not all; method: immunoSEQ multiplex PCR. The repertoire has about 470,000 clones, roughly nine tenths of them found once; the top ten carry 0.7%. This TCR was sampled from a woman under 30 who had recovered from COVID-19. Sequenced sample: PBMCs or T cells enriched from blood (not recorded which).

CDR3 amino acids: CASSPGINVEKLFF. CDR3 DNA: TGTGCCAGCAGCCCGGGGATAAATGTCGAAAAACTGTTTTTT. The chain uses TRBV6-5 and TRBJ1-4; D is uncertain. Per germline, CDR1 MNHEY and CDR2 SVGAGI. The CDR3 spans 14 residues. Trimming left V 6 bases short and J 8 bases short, with 16 bases between.